Listed here are 18 T cell receptor beta chains from one sample, sequenced in a study of blood T cell repertoires in COVID-19. The table came from immunoSEQ multiplex PCR; TCRdb's copy has only in-frame clones and leaves some out. The table shows around 250,000 clones, with about 87% occurring only once. The specimen was PBMCs or T cells enriched from blood (not recorded which). The receptors originated from a woman aged 30 to 39 with acute COVID-19.

J is TRBJ2-2 and V is TRBV14; 9 bases map to TRBD2. In germline, CDR1 is SGHDN, CDR2 FVKESK. The J segment lost 2 bases and the V segment lost 4 bases, leaving 2 bases of the junction unmatched. The CDR3 contains 15 residues. The CDR3 spells CASSLSGSNTGELFF. The CDR3 DNA sequence: TGTGCCAGCAGCCTTAGCGGGAGCAACACCGGGGAGCTGTTTTTT.

The V call is TRBV19, the J call TRBJ1-1, with unresolved D. V was shortened by 5 bases and J by 7 bases, with 8 bases between the two germline ends. The CDR3 covers 11 residues. Germline V gene sequence: CDR1 LNHDA, CDR2 SQIVND (reference sequence). CDR3 sequence: CASSGGLEAFF. Written as DNA, the CDR3 is TGTGCCAGTAGTGGAGGGCTTGAAGCTTTCTTT.

V and J are TRBV27 and TRBJ2-1; D is perhaps TRBD1 (5 bases). Trimming stripped 3 bases from V and 5 bases from J, with 14 bases between. The CDR3 loop spans 15 amino acids. Germline V lookup: CDR1 MNHEY, CDR2 SMNVEV (reference sequence). CDR3 sequence: CASSFEQGMDNEQFF. The CDR3 DNA sequence: TGTGCCAGCAGTTTCGAGCAGGGTATGGACAATGAGCAGTTCTTC.

The V and J genes are TRBV24-1 and TRBJ1-2, with D perhaps matching TRBD1 (5 bases). The CDR3 has 13 amino acids. The V end was cut by 9 bases, the J end by 3 bases, with 13 bases between. Germline V gene lookup returns CDR1 KGHDR and CDR2 SFDVKD. CDR3 nucleotides: TGTGCCACCTGGGGGGAAGGGGACTATGGCTACACCTTC. Translating it yields CATWGEGDYGYTF.

This chain joins TRBV7-9 and TRBJ1-2; D is unclear. The germline CDR1 and CDR2 sequences are SEHNR and FQNEAQ (reference sequence). Trimming removed 5 bases from V and 4 bases from J, with 14 bases in between. CDR3 length equals 14 residues. CDR3 region: CASSQDGRSYGYTF. CDR3 nucleotides: TGTGCCAGCAGCCAAGACGGGAGGAGCTATGGCTACACCTTC.

The chain is built from TRBV6-1 and TRBJ2-1; the D is unclear. Germline V gives CDR1 MNHNS, CDR2 SASEGT. Trimming stripped 2 bases from V and 6 bases from J, with 11 bases between. The CDR3 covers 14 residues. CDR3 residues: CASSESGLLNEQFF. CDR3 bases: TGTGCCAGCAGTGAATCTGGGCTCCTCAATGAGCAGTTCTTC.

The chain is built from TRBV11-2 and TRBJ2-3; 7 bases align to TRBD2. With V trimmed by 5 bases and J by 9 bases, 5 bases remained unmatched. Germline loops: CDR1 SGHAT, CDR2 FQNNGV. This CDR3 is built from 12 residues. CDR3 DNA sequence: TGTGCCAGCAGCGGACTAGTTTTGACGCAGTATTTT. Protein product: CASSGLVLTQYF.

This chain joins TRBV7-8 and TRBJ1-1, with D unresolved. Germline CDR1 reads SGHVS; CDR2 reads FQNEAQ. The CDR3 extends over 14 amino acids. V was cut by 2 bases and J by 1 base, with 8 bases left in between. CDR3 nucleotide sequence: TGTGCCAGCAGCTTATTTAGTGGGAACACTGAAGCTTTCTTT. Translation gives CASSLFSGNTEAFF.

This clone was seen just once. The J gene is TRBJ1-4, the V gene TRBV6-5, with D hard to call. This CDR3 is built from 15 residues. Germline V CDR1 and CDR2: MNHEY, SVGAGI. V was pared by 10 bases and J by 0 bases, with 15 bases between. In DNA form, the CDR3 reads TGTGCCACTGGCGGAGTACGATCAACTAATGAAAAACTGTTTTTT. Translated, it gives CATGGVRSTNEKLFF.

This chain links TRBV3-1 (or the pseudogene TRBV3-2) with TRBJ2-3; 10 nucleotides match TRBD2. The CDR3 totals 14 residues. Germline lookup yields CDR1 LGHDT and CDR2 YNNKEL (reference sequence). The ends lost 1 base at V and 5 bases at J; junction bases unmatched: 0. The CDR3 sequence: CASSQGLAGDTQYF. CDR3 coding DNA: TGTGCCAGCAGCCAAGGACTAGCGGGAGATACGCAGTATTTT.

The J gene is TRBJ1-4, the V gene TRBV5-6; a weak D match, TRBD1 (6 bases). Trimming removed 6 bases at V and 5 bases at J, with 11 bases between. From germline, CDR1 is SGHDT and CDR2 YYEEEE. CDR3 length equals 13 residues. CDR3 bases: TGTGCCAGCACAGGGGCGGTAAATGAAAAACTGTTTTTT. Amino acids: CASTGAVNEKLFF.

V usage is TRBV9 and J usage is TRBJ1-4; TRBD1 aligns across 7 bases. The length of the CDR3 is 15 residues. Germline trimming cut 3 bases from V and 8 bases from J; bases unmatched to any gene: 10. Per the germline V gene, CDR1 is SGDLS and CDR2 is YYNGEE. The CDR3 DNA follows: TGTGCCAGCAGCGGTCCGGAGACAGGGCCCGAAAAACTGTTTTTT. Translating it yields CASSGPETGPEKLFF.

This sequence joins TRBV28 and TRBJ1-2, with a tentative D call TRBD1 (6 bases). Trimming stripped 4 bases from V and 8 bases from J, with 11 bases between. The germline CDR1 and CDR2 sequences are MDHEN and SYDVKM. The CDR3 spans 12 residues. The CDR3 loop reads CASSWYRDGYTF. Here the CDR3 DNA reads TGTGCCAGCAGTTGGTACAGGGACGGCTACACCTTC.

The V and J genes are TRBV3-1 (or the pseudogene TRBV3-2) and TRBJ2-3; possibly TRBD2 for D (5 bases). With 1 base removed from V and 6 bases from J, the gap between germline ends came to 14 bases. The germline gives CDR1 LGHDT, CDR2 YNNKEL (reference sequence). CDR3 length equals 15 residues. The CDR3 bases are TGTGCCAGCAGCCAAGCGAGCACCAAGCGGGATACGCAGTATTTT. This codes for CASSQASTKRDTQYF.

The chain joins TRBV11-2 to TRBJ2-7; TRBD1 is a possible D gene (6 bases). The germline V gene encodes CDR1 SGHAT and CDR2 FQNNGV. Trimming took off 7 bases at V and 4 bases at J, with 17 bases between the two ends. CDR3 size: 14 residues. The CDR3 is CASISWGRPYEQYF. In DNA, the CDR3 is TGTGCCAGCATCTCGTGGGGGCGTCCGTACGAGCAGTACTTC.

The chain is built from TRBV9 and TRBJ1-1; D might be TRBD1 (5 bases). V was trimmed by 7 bases and J by 2 bases, leaving 18 bases between them. CDR3 length equals 15 residues. Germline V gives CDR1 SGDLS, CDR2 YYNGEE. CDR3 in DNA: TGTGCCAGCTCCGGACGGGGGGACCCAAACACTGAAGCTTTCTTT. Its protein product is CASSGRGDPNTEAFF.

V gene TRBV28 combines with J gene TRBJ2-1, with unresolved D. This CDR3 region has 14 residues. Trimming shortened V by 7 bases and J by 5 bases, and 15 bases separated the two germline ends. Germline V lookup: CDR1 MDHEN, CDR2 SYDVKM. This chain's CDR3 is CASKPGTINNEQFF. The CDR3 coding sequence is TGTGCCAGCAAACCAGGAACGATAAACAATGAGCAGTTCTTC.

The chain is built from TRBV19 and TRBJ2-6; D might be TRBD1 (5 bases). The CDR3 is 16 amino acids. V gave up 7 bases and J gave up 4 bases, with 17 bases separating them. The V gene's germline CDR1 is LNHDA and CDR2 SQIVND (reference sequence). CDR3 bases: TGTGCCAGTATGCAGGACACCCTCCTAGGGGCCAACGTCCTGACTTTC. Translation: CASMQDTLLGANVLTF.